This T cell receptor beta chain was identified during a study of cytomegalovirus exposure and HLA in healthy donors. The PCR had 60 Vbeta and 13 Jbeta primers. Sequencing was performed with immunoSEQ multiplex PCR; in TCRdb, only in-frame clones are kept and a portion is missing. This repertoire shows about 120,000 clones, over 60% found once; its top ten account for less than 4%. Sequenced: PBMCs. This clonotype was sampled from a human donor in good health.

The CDR3 DNA follows: TGTGCCAGCAGCGTAGTTGGGACAGGGGGCGCCACCGGGGAGCTGTTTTTT. Translation: CASSVVGTGGATGELFF. V gene TRBV9 combines with J gene TRBJ2-2; 12 bases are shared with TRBD1. CDR1 SGDLS and CDR2 YYNGEE come from the germline V gene. The CDR3 runs 17 residues. The V and J ends lost 0 bases and 4 bases, in that order; junction bases with no gene match: 4.